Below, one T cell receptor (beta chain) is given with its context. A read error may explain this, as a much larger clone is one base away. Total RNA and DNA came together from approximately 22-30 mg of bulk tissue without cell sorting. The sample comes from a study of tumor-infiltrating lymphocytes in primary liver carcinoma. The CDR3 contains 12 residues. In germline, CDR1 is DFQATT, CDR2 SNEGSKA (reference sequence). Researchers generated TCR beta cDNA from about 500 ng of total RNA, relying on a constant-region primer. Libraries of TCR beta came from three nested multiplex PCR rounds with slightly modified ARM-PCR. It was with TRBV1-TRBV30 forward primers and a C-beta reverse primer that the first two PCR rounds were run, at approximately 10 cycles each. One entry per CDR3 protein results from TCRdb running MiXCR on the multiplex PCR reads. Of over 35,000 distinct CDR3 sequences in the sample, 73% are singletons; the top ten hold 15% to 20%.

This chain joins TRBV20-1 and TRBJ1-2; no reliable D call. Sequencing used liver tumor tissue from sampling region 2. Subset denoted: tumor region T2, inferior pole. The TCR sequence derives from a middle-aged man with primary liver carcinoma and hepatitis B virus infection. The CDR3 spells CSTRPWAGGYTF. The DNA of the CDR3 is TGCAGTACTAGACCCTGGGCCGGGGGCTACACCTTC.